This TCR beta chain appears in the sequencing data of a study of T cell changes during pregnancy in multiple sclerosis. Libraries were prepared by immunoSEQ multiplex PCR; TCRdb keeps only in-frame clonotypes and omits some of them. The data contain about 110,000 clones, about 90% of them singletons. The V gene's germline CDR1 is SGHAT and CDR2 FQNNGV. The CDR3 covers 13 residues. V lost 5 bases and J lost 6; bases outside the gene matches: 2. The sample in question was peripheral blood, obtained in the third trimester of pregnancy. The sequence derives from a female donor in good health, enrolled as a control in a pregnancy study. The chain joins TRBV11-2 to TRBJ2-1; 9 positions match TRBD1. CDR3 sequence: CASSMTGGNEQFF. Here the CDR3 DNA reads TGTGCCAGCAGCATGACAGGGGGCAATGAGCAGTTCTTC.